These 10 T cell receptor gamma chains originate from one sample sequenced in a study of γδ T cells in repeated Plasmodium falciparum infection. Gammadelta T cells were flow-sorted from PBMC into Vgamma9/Vdelta2+ and Vdelta2-negative populations for bulk analysis. TCRdb fed the multiplex PCR reads to CATT. The sample carries tens of thousands of gamma-chain clones, approximately 2.9% recorded once. What was sequenced was gamma-delta T cells from blood. All receptors derive from a pool of human donors (malaria-infected and uninfected, not separated).

With respect to this clone: A much larger clone differs by one base, so this may be a read error. The J gene went uncalled, whereas the V gene is TRGV8. Germline CDR1 and CDR2: VENAVY and YDSYNSRV. This CDR3 contains 13 residues. The DNA of the CDR3 is TGTGCCCCCTGGGATAGGCCTAATTATAAGATACTCTTT. Protein: CAPWDRPNYKILF.

Concerning this clone itself: TCRdb pairs this DNA with a much larger clone's protein that differs at residue 7, likely a read error; the protein shown was translated from the DNA. No J gene was called, and the V gene is TRGV9. This CDR3 is built from 9 residues. Germline lookup yields CDR1 GITISATS and CDR2 ISYDGTV (reference sequence). For the CDR3, the DNA is TGTGCCTTGTGGGAGTCGCGGCTCTTT. This encodes CALWESRLF.

Many counts were recorded for this clone. The V call is TRGV2, the J call TRGJ1 or TRGJ2. The V segment lost 0 bases and the J segment 2 bases; nucleotides outside the gene matches: 22. CDR1 and CDR2 (germline): EGSNGY, YDSYNSKV. The CDR3 has 20 residues. The CDR3 DNA sequence: TGTGCCACCTGGGACGGGCTCCCCCCTACAACCTTCAGCGATTATTATAAGAAACTCTTT. Its protein product is CATWDGLPPTTFSDYYKKLF.

This clone has ten or more counts. TCRdb's listed protein matches a much larger clone and diverges from this DNA's translation at residue 7, likely through a read error; the protein shown comes from the DNA. CDR3 DNA sequence: TGTGCCTTGTGGGAGGTCCTTTCCCAAAGGACTGGTTGGTTCAAGATATTT. Its translation is CALWEVLSQRTGWFKIF. The chain couples TRGV9 to TRGJP1. TCRdb lists no J gene, so it was determined here by aligning the DNA to germline. J was trimmed by 5 bases and V by 1 base; bases with no gene match: 13. The CDR3 covers 17 residues. Per germline, CDR1 GITISATS and CDR2 ISYDGTV (reference sequence).

This clone was detected only a few times. TCRdb assigns this DNA the protein of a much larger clone, which departs from its translation at residue 6; this likely reflects a read error, and the protein shown comes from translating the DNA. The rearrangement joins TRGV9 to TRGJ1 or TRGJ2. The CDR3 contains 14 residues. The germline gives CDR1 GITISATS, CDR2 ISYDGTV (reference sequence). Trimming at V came to 6 bases and at J to 7 bases, leaving 15 bases not matched to a gene. In DNA form, the CDR3 reads TGTGCCTTGTGGAAAACTCCCATGGCGTATAAGAAACTCTTT. Translation: CALWKTPMAYKKLF.

In the case of this clone: TCRdb assigns this DNA the protein of a much larger clone, which departs from its translation at residue 6; this likely reflects a read error, and the protein shown comes from translating the DNA. This chain joins TRGV4 and TRGJ1 or TRGJ2. The J gene is not listed in TCRdb, so it was assigned here from a DNA match to germline. Germline V gene sequence: CDR1 EGSTGY, CDR2 YDSYTSSV. This CDR3 contains 13 residues. The V and J ends lost 2 bases and 7 bases, in that order; junction bases with no gene match: 8. The CDR3: CATWDEILYKKLF. The CDR3, as DNA: TGTGCCACCTGGGATGAGATACTCTATAAGAAACTCTTT.

Only a few counts were recorded for this clone. The protein that TCRdb holds for this DNA derives from a much larger clone and differs from the translated DNA at residue 13, which likely indicates a read error; the protein shown here is translated from the DNA. The chain combines TRGV9 with TRGJ1 or TRGJ2. The J gene was missing in TCRdb and was found by matching the end of the DNA to germline. The CDR3 is made up of 17 amino acids. CDR1 and CDR2 (germline): GITISATS, ISYDGTV (reference sequence). CDR3 sequence: CALCLHNRQPNYDKKLF. For the CDR3, the DNA is TGTGCCTTGTGTCTCCACAACCGACAACCGAATTATGATAAGAAACTCTTT.

This clone was detected a few times. The TCRdb protein, from a much larger clone, departs from this DNA's translation at residue 8, likely by read error; the protein shown derives from the DNA. Other DNA sequences from this sample encode an identical CDR3 as well. V and J are TRGV5 and TRGJ1 or TRGJ2. Here the J gene was assigned by germline matching of the DNA, as TCRdb has none. Losses at the gene ends were 0 bases for V and 8 bases for J; bases not matched to a gene: 4. The CDR3 runs 12 residues. Germline V lookup: CDR1 VINAFY, CDR2 YDVSNSKD. CDR3: CATWDRRDKKLF. DNA for the CDR3: TGTGCCACCTGGGACAGGCGAGATAAGAAACTCTTT.

The table lists this clone with a few counts. TCRdb assigns this DNA the protein of a much larger clone, which departs from its translation at residue 3; this likely reflects a read error, and the protein shown comes from translating the DNA. The chain couples TRGV8 to TRGJ1 or TRGJ2. Because TCRdb records no J gene, it was assigned here through a match of the DNA to germline. The CDR3 contains 13 residues. Germline V CDR1 and CDR2: VENAVY, YDSYNSRV. CDR3: CAPWDSPNYKKLF. Here the CDR3 DNA reads TGTGCCCCCTGGGATAGCCCAAATTATAAGAAACTCTTT.

As for this clone: This DNA's translation differs at residue 9 from TCRdb's protein, which comes from a much larger clone; a read error is likely, and the protein shown is translated from the DNA. The chain carries TRGV8 and TRGJ1 or TRGJ2. Since TCRdb gives no J gene, matching the DNA to germline was used here to assign it. The CDR3 loop spans 14 amino acids. From germline, CDR1 is VENAVY and CDR2 YDSYNSRV. The CDR3 nucleotides are TGTGCCACCTGGGACCATGGGAATTGTTATAAGAAACTCTTT. Translated: CATWDHGNCYKKLF.